These 32 T cell receptor beta chains came from one sample sequenced in a study of OX40 agonist ivuxolimab in advanced cancers. Clones were sequenced by immunoSEQ multiplex PCR, and TCRdb holds only the in-frame ones, with some missing. The table has 40,000 to 60,000 clones, roughly 90% seen once. The specimen comprised CD4+ or CD8+ T cells sorted from blood, sampled in a trial of the OX40 agonist ivuxolimab. The receptors stem from an adult with an advanced solid tumor such as melanoma, head and neck, liver or kidney cancer.

V is TRBV30 and J is TRBJ2-7, with TRBD2 matching over 7 bases. Trimming removed 8 bases from V and 7 bases from J; junction bases left unmatched: 20. CDR3 length: 15 residues. Germline CDR1 and CDR2: GTSNPN and SVGIG (reference sequence). The CDR3 is CAGAATSPTWGEQYF. In DNA, the CDR3 is TGTGCCGGAGCCGCGACTAGCCCGACGTGGGGAGAGCAGTACTTC. The variable domain in full, completed from reference TRBV30 and TRBJ2-7, reads SQTIHQWPATLVQPVGSPLSLECTVEGTSNPNLYWYRQAAGRGLQLLFYSVGIGQISSEVPQNLSASRPQDRQFILSSKKLLLSDSGFYLCAGAATSPTWGEQYFGPGTRLTVT.

This clone was seen a few times. This sequence joins TRBV5-1 and TRBJ1-2; no clear D. Germline lookup yields CDR1 SGHRS and CDR2 YFSETQ. This CDR3 is built from 12 residues. V shed 7 bases and J shed 7 bases, with 14 bases lying between them. DNA of the CDR3: TGCGCCAGCTCAAATCTGGACTCTGGCTACACCTTC. Protein sequence: CASSNLDSGYTF. Full variable domain (remainder filled in from reference TRBV5-1 and TRBJ1-2): KAGVTQTPRYLIKTRGQQVTLSCSPISGHRSVSWYQQTPGQGLQFLFEYFSETQRNKGNFPGRFSGRQFSNSRSEMNVSTLELGDSALYLCASSNLDSGYTFGSGTRLTVV.

This rearrangement joins TRBV28 to TRBJ1-1; D is unresolved. The CDR3 is 13 residues long. V was clipped by 1 base and J by 1 base, with 4 bases between them. Per the germline V gene, CDR1 is MDHEN and CDR2 is SYDVKM. The CDR3 region has the DNA TGTGCCAGCAGTTTATTGGGGAACACTGAAGCTTTCTTT. This gives the protein CASSLLGNTEAFF.

The J gene is TRBJ2-1, the V gene TRBV5-1; D uncertain. The germline V gene has CDR1 SGHRS and CDR2 YFSETQ. CDR3 size: 15 residues. V lost 4 bases to trimming and J lost 7 bases, with 18 bases between them. CDR3 bases: TGCGCCAGCAGCCCCAACCTCCGGGCCCGGAATGAGCAGTTCTTC. Amino acids: CASSPNLRARNEQFF.

V is TRBV7-2 and J is TRBJ1-5; the D is unclear. Germline V CDR1 and CDR2: SGHTA, FQGNSA. The CDR3 spans 14 residues. V was clipped by 4 bases and J by 3 bases, with 10 bases between them. The CDR3 is CASSSQWNNQPQHF. For the CDR3, the DNA is TGTGCCAGCAGCTCCCAATGGAACAATCAGCCCCAGCATTTT.

The genes are TRBV21-1 and TRBJ1-2; the table's D call, TRBD1, was not checked against the DNA. TRBV21-1 is a pseudogene segment. The CDR3 consists of 16 residues. Here the CDR3 reads CASSKLREQGRYGYTF. CDR3 nucleotides: TGTGCCAGCAGCAAATTGCGGGAACAGGGGAGGTATGGCTACACCTTC.

The V gene is TRBV6-1, the J gene TRBJ2-4; 8 bases align to TRBD1. The length of the CDR3 is 15 residues. Germline CDR1 reads MNHNS; CDR2 reads SASEGT. With 2 bases clipped from V and 2 bases from J, the junction kept 2 bases outside the gene matches. CDR3 protein: CASSERDRTKNIQYF. CDR3 DNA sequence: TGTGCCAGCAGTGAACGGGACAGGACCAAAAACATTCAGTACTTC.

Only one count was recorded for this clone. The V and J genes are TRBV11-3 and TRBJ2-1; 9 bases are shared with TRBD2. CDR1 SGHNT and CDR2 YENEEA come from the germline V gene. Trimming at V came to 0 bases and at J to 0 bases, leaving 0 bases not matched to a gene. The CDR3 has 16 amino acids. The DNA for the CDR3 is TGTGCCAGCAGCTTAGATAGCGGGAGCTCCTACAATGAGCAGTTCTTC. Encoded protein: CASSLDSGSSYNEQFF.

This rearrangement joins TRBV28 to TRBJ1-5, with a possible D match to TRBD1 (5 bases). This CDR3 contains 15 residues. Germline V CDR1 and CDR2: MDHEN, SYDVKM. V shed 6 bases and J shed 4 bases, with 16 bases lying between them. The CDR3: CASSGQGAGNQPQHF. The CDR3 region has the DNA TGTGCCAGCAGCGGGCAGGGTGCAGGGAATCAGCCCCAGCATTTT.

The chain couples TRBV11-2 to TRBJ2-1; 8 positions agree with TRBD1. CDR3 size: 15 residues. After removal of 4 bases from V and 7 bases from J, the junction contained 9 bases not matched to a gene. Germline CDR1 reads SGHAT; CDR2 reads FQNNGV. CDR3 nucleotide sequence: TGTGCCAGCAGCTCTAGCCCCCAGGGGGCGAATGAGCAGTTCTTC. It encodes CASSSSPQGANEQFF.

This sequence joins TRBV7-2 and TRBJ1-5; D is ambiguous. The CDR3 spans 14 residues. The V end was cut by 1 base, the J end by 7 bases, with 11 bases between. The V gene's germline CDR1 is SGHTA and CDR2 FQGNSA. CDR3 sequence reads: CASSLGGINQPQHF. The CDR3 bases are TGTGCCAGCAGCTTAGGAGGGATCAACCAGCCCCAGCATTTT.

V usage is TRBV19 and J usage is TRBJ2-1; tentative D call: TRBD2 (6 bases). This CDR3 contains 15 residues. Between the trimmed V and J ends, which lost 3 bases and 9 bases, there was a span of 18 bases. From germline, CDR1 is LNHDA and CDR2 SQIVND (reference sequence). The CDR3 coding sequence is TGTGCCAGTAGTATGCCGCACGGGGGTGGCGGTGAGCAGTTCTTC. Protein product: CASSMPHGGGGEQFF.

The chain employs TRBV30 and TRBJ1-2; D might be TRBD1 (6 bases). The V gene lost 3 bases and the J gene lost 0 bases, with 17 bases spanning the gap. CDR3 length: 16 amino acids. From germline, CDR1 is GTSNPN and CDR2 SVGIG (reference sequence). The CDR3 loop is CAWRAGGASANYGYTF. The DNA for the CDR3 is TGTGCCTGGAGAGCGGGGGGGGCTTCAGCTAACTATGGCTACACCTTC.

CDR3 in amino acids: CATSTSNGFGTEKLFF. The DNA of the CDR3 is TGTGCCACCAGCACTAGCAACGGGTTTGGGACTGAAAAACTGTTTTTT. V gene TRBV15 combines with J gene TRBJ1-4; D might be TRBD1 (5 bases). CDR1 LNHNV and CDR2 YYDKDF come from the germline V gene (reference sequence). V lost 4 bases to trimming and J lost 7 bases, with 19 bases between them. The CDR3 length is 16 residues.

J is TRBJ2-2 and V is TRBV5-1; D may match TRBD1 or TRBD2 (5 bases each). Looked up from germline, CDR1 is SGHRS and CDR2 is YFSETQ. V gave up 2 bases and J gave up 7 bases, with 12 bases separating them. The CDR3 is 14 residues long. The CDR3 sequence is CASSFRGPGGELFF. The CDR3 bases are TGCGCCAGCAGCTTTAGGGGACCGGGCGGGGAGCTGTTTTTT.

This clone was seen a few times. CDR3 DNA sequence: TGTGCCAGCAGCGGTAGAGGGACAGGGGGCCACGAGCAGTACTTC. It yields the protein CASSGRGTGGHEQYF. The genes are TRBV5-4 and TRBJ2-7, with 12 bases matching TRBD1. V lost 4 bases, J lost 5 bases, and 7 bases stayed unmatched. The germline V gene encodes CDR1 SGHNT and CDR2 YYREEE (reference sequence). The CDR3 contains 15 residues. Looking up the rest from reference TRBV5-4 and TRBJ2-7 gives the full variable domain: ETGVTQSPTHLIKTRGQQVTLRCSSQSGHNTVSWYQQALGQGPQFIFQYYREEENGRGNFPPRFSGLQFPNYSSELNVNALELDDSALYLCASSGRGTGGHEQYFGPGTRLTVT.

The V call is TRBV13, the J call TRBJ2-2; 9 bases align to TRBD2. With 3 bases clipped from V and 7 bases from J, the junction kept 6 bases outside the gene matches. Germline CDR1 is PRHDT and CDR2 is FYEKMQ (reference sequence). CDR3 length: 15 amino acids. CDR3 DNA sequence: TGTGCCAGCAGCTTGGCGGGGGGGCCTAGCGGGGAGCTGTTTTTT. Its protein is CASSLAGGPSGELFF.

This clone occurred a few times. The chain carries TRBV7-6 and TRBJ1-2, with 10 bases that match TRBD1. V gave up 5 bases and J gave up 2 bases; unmatched junction bases: 2. Germline assignment: CDR1 SGHVS and CDR2 FNYEAQ. The CDR3 runs to 14 residues. The CDR3 protein is CASSAGQGNYGYTF. The CDR3 region has the DNA TGTGCCAGCAGCGCGGGACAGGGGAACTATGGCTACACCTTC.

The V call is TRBV7-9, the J call TRBJ2-5; tentative D call: TRBD1 (6 bases). The length of the CDR3 is 14 residues. V gave up 2 bases and J gave up 2 bases, with 9 bases separating them. CDR1 and CDR2 from the germline V gene are SEHNR and FQNEAQ (reference sequence). This chain's CDR3 is CASSLLTGQETQYF. DNA of the CDR3: TGTGCCAGCAGCTTATTGACAGGTCAAGAGACCCAGTACTTC.

V is TRBV30 and J is TRBJ1-1; D perhaps matches TRBD1 (6 bases). Per germline, CDR1 GTSNPN and CDR2 SVGIG (reference sequence). The CDR3 covers 13 residues. Trimming shortened V by 1 base and J by 2 bases, and 8 bases separated the two germline ends. The CDR3 sequence: CAWSGTVNTEAFF. In DNA, the CDR3 is TGTGCCTGGAGTGGGACAGTAAACACTGAAGCTTTCTTT. Using reference TRBV30 and TRBJ1-1 for the parts outside the CDR3, the full variable domain is SQTIHQWPATLVQPVGSPLSLECTVEGTSNPNLYWYRQAAGRGLQLLFYSVGIGQISSEVPQNLSASRPQDRQFILSSKKLLLSDSGFYLCAWSGTVNTEAFFGQGTRLTVV.

This chain joins TRBV2 and TRBJ1-2; D not resolved. V lost 4 bases, J lost 2 bases, and 8 bases lay in between. The CDR3 sequence is 13 residues long. Germline V gene sequence: CDR1 SNHLY, CDR2 FYNNEI. CDR3 DNA sequence: TGTGCCAGCAGTGTTTACATCAACTATGGCTACACCTTC. Protein sequence: CASSVYINYGYTF. The whole variable domain, remainder taken from reference TRBV2 and TRBJ1-2, is EPEVTQTPSHQVTQMGQEVILRCVPISNHLYFYWYRQILGQKVEFLVSFYNNEISEKSEIFDDQFSVERPDGSNFTLKIRSTKLEDSAMYFCASSVYINYGYTFGSGTRLTVV.

The V gene is TRBV7-4, the J gene TRBJ2-4; TRBD2 matches at 10 bases. V was clipped by 3 bases and J by 5 bases; unmatched bases: 13. This CDR3 is built from 18 residues. The germline V gene encodes CDR1 SGHVT and CDR2 SQSDAQ. The CDR3 sequence: CASSFESSGSRLENIQYF. The CDR3 nucleotides read TGTGCCAGCAGCTTTGAATCTAGCGGGAGTCGCTTGGAAAACATTCAGTACTTC.

The rearrangement links TRBV10-1 to TRBJ1-2; D call uncertain. The germline gives CDR1 WNHNN, CDR2 SYGVQD (reference sequence). This CDR3 is built from 13 residues. With 1 base removed from V and 7 bases from J, the gap between germline ends came to 10 bases. The CDR3 protein is CASSEFSGSGYTF. The CDR3 bases are TGCGCCAGCAGTGAGTTTTCTGGGTCTGGCTACACCTTC.

This clone has just a few counts. The chain carries TRBV6-1 and TRBJ2-7, with no clear D. The CDR3 loop spans 15 amino acids. Germline assignment: CDR1 MNHNS and CDR2 SASEGT. The V gene lost 2 bases and the J gene lost 4 bases, with 15 bases spanning the gap. In DNA, the CDR3 is TGTGCCAGCAGTGAAATGGCACAAGTCGGGTACGAGCAGTACTTC. Translation gives CASSEMAQVGYEQYF.

This sequence joins TRBV18 and TRBJ2-3; D is ambiguous. V dropped 3 bases and J dropped 6 bases, with 7 bases sitting between them. Germline lookup yields CDR1 KGHSH and CDR2 LQKENI. This CDR3 is 12 amino acids long. The CDR3 region is CASSPKLDTQYF. In nucleotides, the CDR3 is TGTGCCAGCTCACCTAAGTTGGATACGCAGTATTTT.

The CDR3 protein is CASSSLAGVRNEQFF. The CDR3 nucleotides read TGTGCCAGCAGCTCTCTAGCGGGAGTTAGGAATGAGCAGTTCTTC. V and J are TRBV7-3 and TRBJ2-1, with 10 bases aligning to TRBD2. The CDR3 spans 15 residues. The trim removed 4 bases at V and 7 bases at J, leaving 7 bases unmatched. Per germline, CDR1 SGHTA and CDR2 FQGTGA.

This chain connects TRBV6-5 to TRBJ2-1, with D uncertain. The CDR3 length is 15 residues. Germline loops: CDR1 MNHEY, CDR2 SVGAGI. Trimming left V 0 bases short and J 0 bases short, with 6 bases between. CDR3 sequence: CASSYSGSSYNEQFF. Here the CDR3 DNA reads TGTGCCAGCAGTTACTCCGGTAGCTCCTACAATGAGCAGTTCTTC.

Details on this clone: The sample has other DNA sequences that encode this CDR3 too. This chain joins TRBV9 and TRBJ1-2; 9 bases match TRBD1. Germline values: CDR1 SGDLS, CDR2 YYNGEE. Trimming removed 0 bases from V and 8 bases from J; junction bases left unmatched: 8. The CDR3 is made up of 15 amino acids. The CDR3, as DNA: TGTGCCAGCAGCGTAGAGGACAGGGGATTAAGGGGCTACACCTTC. This encodes CASSVEDRGLRGYTF.

This clone was counted a single time. The junction departs from the called germline gene at one end, perhaps through a read error. The chain couples TRBV15 to TRBJ2-7, with D possibly called TRBD1 or TRBD2 (5 bases each). Looked up from germline, CDR1 is LNHNV and CDR2 is YYDKDF (reference sequence). The CDR3 loop spans 12 amino acids. In DNA, the CDR3 is TGTGCCACCAGCAGAGATTATCGGGACGGAGACTTC. Translated, it gives CATSRDYRDGDF.

CDR3 DNA sequence: TGTGCCAGCAGTTTCTCGGCCAGGTCTTCACCCCTCCACTTT. The encoded protein is CASSFSARSSPLHF. This chain joins TRBV27 and TRBJ1-6; D remains unclear. Germline assignment: CDR1 MNHEY and CDR2 SMNVEV (reference sequence). V was pared by 3 bases and J by 9 bases, with 12 bases between. The CDR3 loop spans 14 amino acids.

The rearrangement links TRBV30 to TRBJ1-6; 7 bases map to TRBD1. Trimming cost V 4 bases and J 7 bases; bases outside gene matches: 7. CDR3 length equals 14 residues. Germline V gives CDR1 GTSNPN, CDR2 SVGIG (reference sequence). The CDR3 loop is CAWMKGAGNSPLHF. The CDR3 DNA reads as TGTGCCTGGATGAAGGGGGCAGGGAATTCACCCCTCCACTTT.

The chain has TRBV5-1 and TRBJ2-3; the match to TRBD2 covers 9 bases. V gave up 0 bases and J gave up 4 bases; unmatched junction bases: 3. The length of the CDR3 is 15 residues. Germline V gene sequence: CDR1 SGHRS, CDR2 YFSETQ. The CDR3 sequence: CASSLDGTSSDTQYF. The CDR3 DNA is TGCGCCAGCAGCTTGGACGGGACTAGCTCAGATACGCAGTATTTT.